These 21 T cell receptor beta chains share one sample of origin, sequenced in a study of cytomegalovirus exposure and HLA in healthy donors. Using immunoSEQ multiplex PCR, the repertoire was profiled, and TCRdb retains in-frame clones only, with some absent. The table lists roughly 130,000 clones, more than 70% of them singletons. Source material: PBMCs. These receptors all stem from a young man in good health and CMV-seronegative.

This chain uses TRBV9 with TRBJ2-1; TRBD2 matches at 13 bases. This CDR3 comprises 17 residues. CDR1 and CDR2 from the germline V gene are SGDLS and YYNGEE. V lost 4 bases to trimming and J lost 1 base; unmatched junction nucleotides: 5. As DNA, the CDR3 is TGTGCCAGCAGCCCTTGGACTAGCGGGAGTTCCTACAATGAGCAGTTCTTC. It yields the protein CASSPWTSGSSYNEQFF.

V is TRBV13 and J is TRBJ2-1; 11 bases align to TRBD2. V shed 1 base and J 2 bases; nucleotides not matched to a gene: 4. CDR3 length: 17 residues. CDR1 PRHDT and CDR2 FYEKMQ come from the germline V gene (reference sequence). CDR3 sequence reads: CASSLEGLAGTYNEQFF. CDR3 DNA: TGTGCCAGCAGCTTAGAAGGACTAGCGGGTACCTACAATGAGCAGTTCTTC.

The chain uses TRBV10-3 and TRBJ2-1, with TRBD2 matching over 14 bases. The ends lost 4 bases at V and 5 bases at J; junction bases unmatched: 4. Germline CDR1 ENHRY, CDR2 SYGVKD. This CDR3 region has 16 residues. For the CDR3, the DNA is TGTGCCATCAGTGCCAGACTAGCGGGAGGGAACAATGAGCAGTTCTTC. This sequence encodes CAISARLAGGNNEQFF.

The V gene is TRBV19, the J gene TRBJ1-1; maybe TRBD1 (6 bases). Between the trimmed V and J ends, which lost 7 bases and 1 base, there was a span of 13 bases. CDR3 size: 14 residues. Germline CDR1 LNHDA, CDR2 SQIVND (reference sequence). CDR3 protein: CASTTRGQNTEAFF. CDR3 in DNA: TGTGCCAGTACCACCAGGGGACAGAACACTGAAGCTTTCTTT.

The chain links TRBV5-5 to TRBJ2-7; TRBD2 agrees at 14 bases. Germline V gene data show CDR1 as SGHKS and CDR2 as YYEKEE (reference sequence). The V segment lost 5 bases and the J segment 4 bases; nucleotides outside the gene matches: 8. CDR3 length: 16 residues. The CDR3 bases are TGTGCCAGCAGAGTGGGACTAGCGGGAGTCGTGTACGAGCAGTACTTC. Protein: CASRVGLAGVVYEQYF. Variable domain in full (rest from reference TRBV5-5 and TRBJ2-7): DAGVTQSPTHLIKTRGQQVTLRCSPISGHKSVSWYQQVLGQGPQFIFQYYEKEERGRGNFPDRFSARQFPNYSSELNVNALLLGDSALYLCASRVGLAGVVYEQYFGPGTRLTVT.

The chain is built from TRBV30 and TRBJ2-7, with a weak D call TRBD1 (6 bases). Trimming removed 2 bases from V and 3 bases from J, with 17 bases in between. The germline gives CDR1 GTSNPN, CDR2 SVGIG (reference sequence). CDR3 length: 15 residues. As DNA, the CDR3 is TGTGCCTGGAGTCATCGGACAGCGATTAACTACGAGCAGTACTTC. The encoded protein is CAWSHRTAINYEQYF.

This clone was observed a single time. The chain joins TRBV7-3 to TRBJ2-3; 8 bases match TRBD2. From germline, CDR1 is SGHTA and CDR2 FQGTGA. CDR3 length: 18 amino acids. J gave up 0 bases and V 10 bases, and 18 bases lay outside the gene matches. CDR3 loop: CAIPLAGHGAWSTDTQYF. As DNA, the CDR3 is TGTGCCATACCCTTAGCGGGACACGGGGCTTGGAGCACAGATACGCAGTATTTT. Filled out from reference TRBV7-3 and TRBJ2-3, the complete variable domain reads GAGVSQTPSNKVTEKGKYVELRCDPISGHTALYWYRQSLGQGPEFLIYFQGTGAADDSGLPNDRFFAVRPEGSVSTLKIQRTERGDSAVYLCAIPLAGHGAWSTDTQYFGPGTRLTVL.

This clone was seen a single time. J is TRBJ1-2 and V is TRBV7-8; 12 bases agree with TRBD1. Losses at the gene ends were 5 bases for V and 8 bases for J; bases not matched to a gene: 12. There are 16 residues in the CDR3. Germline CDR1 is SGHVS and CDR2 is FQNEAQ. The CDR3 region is CASSPFPGTGGGGYTF. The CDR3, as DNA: TGTGCCAGCAGCCCGTTCCCCGGGACAGGGGGCGGCGGCTACACCTTC.

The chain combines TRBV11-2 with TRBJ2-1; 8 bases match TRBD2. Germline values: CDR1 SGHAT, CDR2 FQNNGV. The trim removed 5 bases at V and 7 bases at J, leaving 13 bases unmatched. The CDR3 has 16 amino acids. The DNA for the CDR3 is TGTGCCAGCAGCGGACGAAGCGGGAGTATCTCAAATGAGCAGTTCTTC. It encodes CASSGRSGSISNEQFF.

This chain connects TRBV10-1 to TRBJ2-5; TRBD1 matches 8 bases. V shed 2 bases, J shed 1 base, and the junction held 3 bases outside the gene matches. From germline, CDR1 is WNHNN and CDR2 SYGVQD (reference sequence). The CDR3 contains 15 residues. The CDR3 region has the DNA TGCGCCAGCAGTGAGGGACAGGGACGCCAAGAGACCCAGTACTTC. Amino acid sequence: CASSEGQGRQETQYF.

The CDR3 loop reads CASSLGAGGDLNEQFF. In nucleotides, the CDR3 is TGTGCCAGCAGCTTGGGTGCAGGGGGCGATCTCAATGAGCAGTTCTTC. The chain carries TRBV5-6 and TRBJ2-1, with 8 bases fitting TRBD1. In germline, CDR1 is SGHDT, CDR2 YYEEEE. CDR3 length: 16 residues. The ends lost 0 bases at V and 6 bases at J; junction bases unmatched: 8.

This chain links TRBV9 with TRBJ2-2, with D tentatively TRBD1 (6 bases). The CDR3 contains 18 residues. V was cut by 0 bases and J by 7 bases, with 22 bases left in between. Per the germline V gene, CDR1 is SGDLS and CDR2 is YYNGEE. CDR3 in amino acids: CASSVGFVGSGAGGELFF. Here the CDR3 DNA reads TGTGCCAGCAGCGTAGGATTCGTCGGTTCAGGGGCAGGCGGGGAGCTGTTTTTT.

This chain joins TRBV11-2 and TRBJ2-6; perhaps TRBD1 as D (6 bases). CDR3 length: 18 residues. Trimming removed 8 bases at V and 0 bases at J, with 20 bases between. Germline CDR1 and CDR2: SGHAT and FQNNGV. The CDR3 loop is CASQRGWPPSSGANVLTF. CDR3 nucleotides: TGTGCCAGCCAAAGGGGGTGGCCCCCATCCTCTGGGGCCAACGTCCTGACTTTC. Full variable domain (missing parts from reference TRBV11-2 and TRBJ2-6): EAGVAQSPRYKIIEKRQSVAFWCNPISGHATLYWYQQILGQGPKLLIQFQNNGVVDDSQLPKDRFSAERLKGVDSTLKIQPAKLEDSAVYLCASQRGWPPSSGANVLTFGAGSRLTVL.

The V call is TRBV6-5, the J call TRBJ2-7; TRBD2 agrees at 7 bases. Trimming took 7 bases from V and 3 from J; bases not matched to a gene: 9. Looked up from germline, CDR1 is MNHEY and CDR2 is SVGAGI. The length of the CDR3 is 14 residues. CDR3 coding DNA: TGTGCCAGCACCGCCGGAGCGGGACGCTACGAGCAGTACTTC. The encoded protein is CASTAGAGRYEQYF.

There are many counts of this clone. In DNA form, the CDR3 reads TGTGCCAGCAGCCTAGGAGGGACAGGGGGAGACGAGCAGTACTTC. Its translation: CASSLGGTGGDEQYF. V gene TRBV7-2 combines with J gene TRBJ2-7, with 11 bases identical to TRBD1. The V gene end was trimmed by 5 bases and the J gene end by 5 bases; junction bases not matched to a gene: 8. CDR1 and CDR2 from the germline V gene are SGHTA and FQGNSA. The CDR3 consists of 15 residues.

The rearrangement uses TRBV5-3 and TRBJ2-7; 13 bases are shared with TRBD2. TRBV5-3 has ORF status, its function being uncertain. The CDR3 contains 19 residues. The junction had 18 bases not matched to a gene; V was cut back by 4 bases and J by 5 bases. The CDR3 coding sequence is TGTGCCAGAAGCCCTGGACTAGCGGGAGTACCTAACAAATACCACGAGCAGTACTTC. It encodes CARSPGLAGVPNKYHEQYF.

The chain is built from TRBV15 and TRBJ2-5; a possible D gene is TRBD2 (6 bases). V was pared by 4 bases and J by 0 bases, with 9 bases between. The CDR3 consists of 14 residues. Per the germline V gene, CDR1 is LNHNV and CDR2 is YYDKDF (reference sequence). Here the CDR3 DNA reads TGTGCCACCAGCAAAGGAGGGAACCAAGAGACCCAGTACTTC. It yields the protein CATSKGGNQETQYF. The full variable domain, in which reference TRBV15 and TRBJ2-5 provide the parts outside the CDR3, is DAMVIQNPRYQVTQFGKPVTLSCSQTLNHNVMYWYQQKSSQAPKLLFHYYDKDFNNEADTPDNFQSRRPNTSFCFLDIRSPGLGDTAMYLCATSKGGNQETQYFGPGTRLLVL.

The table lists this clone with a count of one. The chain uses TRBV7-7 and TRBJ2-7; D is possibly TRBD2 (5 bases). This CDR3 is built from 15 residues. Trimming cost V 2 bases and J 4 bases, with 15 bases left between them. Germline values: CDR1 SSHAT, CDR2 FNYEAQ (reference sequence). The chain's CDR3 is CASSLSTGNEYEQYF. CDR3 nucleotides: TGTGCCAGCAGCTTATCCACCGGGAACGAGTACGAGCAGTACTTC.

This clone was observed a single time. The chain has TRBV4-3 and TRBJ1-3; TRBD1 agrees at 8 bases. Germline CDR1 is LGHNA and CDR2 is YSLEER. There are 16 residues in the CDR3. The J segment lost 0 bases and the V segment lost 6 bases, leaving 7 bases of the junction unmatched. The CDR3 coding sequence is TGCGCCAGCAGAGACGGGACAGGATTCTCTGGAAACACCATATATTTT. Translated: CASRDGTGFSGNTIYF.

CDR3 residues: CAWNLQGVDGYTF. Written as DNA, the CDR3 is TGTGCCTGGAACCTACAGGGGGTGGATGGCTACACCTTC. V is TRBV30 and J is TRBJ1-2, with 8 nucleotides matching TRBD1. From germline, CDR1 is GTSNPN and CDR2 SVGIG (reference sequence). The length of the CDR3 is 13 residues. With 4 bases clipped from V and 6 bases from J, the junction kept 7 bases outside the gene matches.

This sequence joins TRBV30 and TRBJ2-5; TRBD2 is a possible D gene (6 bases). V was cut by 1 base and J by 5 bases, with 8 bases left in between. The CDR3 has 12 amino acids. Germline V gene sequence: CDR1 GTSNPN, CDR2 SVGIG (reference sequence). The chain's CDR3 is CAWSGGEETQYF. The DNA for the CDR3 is TGTGCCTGGAGTGGGGGGGAGGAGACCCAGTACTTC.